What follows are 32 T cell receptor beta chains derived from one specimen sequenced in a study of T cell changes during pregnancy in multiple sclerosis. The method was immunoSEQ multiplex PCR; TCRdb's version includes in-frame clones alone and lacks a portion of them. The table includes some 81,000 clones, 89% detected once. The sample consisted of peripheral blood, taken before pregnancy. The receptors shown here come from a female donor with multiple sclerosis, enrolled in a pregnancy study.

This sequence joins TRBV5-6 and TRBJ1-6; 9 bases match TRBD1. The CDR3 consists of 19 residues. After removal of 4 bases from V and 0 bases from J, the junction contained 11 bases not matched to a gene. CDR1 SGHDT and CDR2 YYEEEE come from the germline V gene. CDR3: CASSEYRGRGSSYNSPLHF. CDR3 in DNA: TGTGCCAGCAGCGAGTACAGGGGGCGCGGGAGCTCCTATAATTCACCCCTCCACTTT.

The rearrangement uses TRBV18 and TRBJ2-2; tentatively, D is TRBD2 (6 bases). The CDR3 is made up of 12 amino acids. Looked up from germline, CDR1 is KGHSH and CDR2 is LQKENI. V lost 2 bases to trimming and J lost 10 bases, with 8 bases between them. CDR3 in amino acids: CASSPLREELFF. CDR3 bases: TGTGCCAGCTCACCATTGCGGGAGGAGCTGTTTTTT.

The chain uses TRBV2 and TRBJ2-5; 8 bases match TRBD1. The CDR3 runs to 14 residues. Looked up from germline, CDR1 is SNHLY and CDR2 is FYNNEI. After removal of 4 bases from V and 2 bases from J, the junction contained 3 bases not matched to a gene. Here the CDR3 DNA reads TGTGCCAGCAGTGTGAACAGGGGGCAAGAGACCCAGTACTTC. Its translation: CASSVNRGQETQYF. Together with reference TRBV2 and TRBJ2-5, the CDR3 gives the full variable domain: EPEVTQTPSHQVTQMGQEVILRCVPISNHLYFYWYRQILGQKVEFLVSFYNNEISEKSEIFDDQFSVERPDGSNFTLKIRSTKLEDSAMYFCASSVNRGQETQYFGPGTRLLVL.

The genes are TRBV6-5 and TRBJ2-7, with 8 bases that match TRBD2. Germline V gene data show CDR1 as MNHEY and CDR2 as SVGAGI. The CDR3 spans 13 residues. J gave up 6 bases and V 7 bases, and 8 bases lay outside the gene matches. CDR3 in DNA: TGTGCCAGCACCCTACGGGGGGGGTCCGAGCAGTACTTC. Its translation is CASTLRGGSEQYF.

The chain employs TRBV9 and TRBJ2-5; 11 positions agree with TRBD2. The CDR3 sequence is 17 residues long. Germline V lookup: CDR1 SGDLS, CDR2 YYNGEE. With 4 bases clipped from V and 3 bases from J, the junction kept 11 bases outside the gene matches. The CDR3 DNA follows: TGTGCCAGCAGCCACCCCATGGTTAGCGGGGGGGAAGAGACCCAGTACTTC. It yields the protein CASSHPMVSGGEETQYF.

The rearrangement joins TRBV28 to TRBJ2-7, with TRBD1 matching 7 bases. The J segment lost 3 bases and the V segment lost 5 bases, leaving 4 bases of the junction unmatched. Germline values: CDR1 MDHEN, CDR2 SYDVKM. The CDR3 length is 13 residues. CDR3 amino acids: CASSRQGFYEQYF. The CDR3, as DNA: TGTGCCAGCAGTCGACAGGGTTTCTACGAGCAGTACTTC. The variable domain in full, with the rest retrieved from reference TRBV28 and TRBJ2-7, is DVKVTQSSRYLVKRTGEKVFLECVQDMDHENMFWYRQDPGLGLRLIYFSYDVKMKEKGDIPEGYSVSREKKERFSLILESASTNQTSMYLCASSRQGFYEQYFGPGTRLTVT.

The rearrangement links TRBV29-1 to TRBJ2-5; TRBD1 aligns across 8 bases. V was clipped by 2 bases and J by 2 bases; unmatched bases: 1. The CDR3 has 13 residues. CDR1 and CDR2 from the germline V gene are SQVTM and ANQGSEA. The CDR3 reads CSVERTGQETQYF. Here the CDR3 DNA reads TGCAGCGTTGAAAGGACAGGGCAAGAGACCCAGTACTTC.

This chain joins TRBV18 and TRBJ2-7; D is undetermined. Trimming took 2 bases from V and 0 from J, leaving 8 bases between them. Germline assignment: CDR1 KGHSH and CDR2 LQKENI. The CDR3 has 14 residues. The CDR3: CASSPSRFSYEQYF. The CDR3 DNA sequence: TGTGCCAGCTCACCATCCCGGTTCTCCTACGAGCAGTACTTC.

The chain employs TRBV18 and TRBJ1-1, with a tentative D call TRBD1 (6 bases). The ends were cut back, 3 bases at V and 3 bases at J, with 17 bases in the middle. The V gene's germline CDR1 is KGHSH and CDR2 LQKENI. The CDR3 sequence is 16 residues long. The CDR3: CASSPPQGPRDTEAFF. The CDR3 DNA follows: TGTGCCAGCTCACCGCCACAGGGCCCTCGGGACACTGAAGCTTTCTTT.

The chain is built from TRBV7-9 and TRBJ2-7; 8 nucleotides line up with TRBD1. The V segment lost 4 bases and the J segment 8 bases; nucleotides outside the gene matches: 7. Germline V gives CDR1 SEHNR, CDR2 FQNEAQ (reference sequence). The CDR3 has 13 residues. The chain's CDR3 is CASSSTGVLQQYF. As DNA, the CDR3 is TGTGCCAGCAGCTCGACAGGGGTTCTGCAGCAGTACTTC.

The J gene is TRBJ1-5, the V gene TRBV6-1; weak D call: TRBD1 (6 bases). The CDR3 has 14 residues. V was shortened by 7 bases and J by 6 bases, with 16 bases between the two germline ends. Germline V gene data show CDR1 as MNHNS and CDR2 as SASEGT. The CDR3 DNA sequence: TGTGCCAGCACCCGTTACAGGGTGGGTCAGCCCCAGCATTTT. Its protein is CASTRYRVGQPQHF.

The chain links TRBV15 to TRBJ2-1; 8 bases fit TRBD2. The CDR3 runs 16 residues. Losses at the gene ends were 1 base for V and 7 bases for J; bases not matched to a gene: 9. Germline V lookup: CDR1 LNHNV, CDR2 YYDKDF (reference sequence). In nucleotides, the CDR3 is TGTGCCACCAGCAGAGGCTCCAGCGGGGGTAAAAATGAGCAGTTCTTC. It translates to CATSRGSSGGKNEQFF.

The rearrangement links TRBV4-1 to TRBJ2-5; 8 bases are a match to TRBD1. Germline V gene lookup returns CDR1 MGHRA and CDR2 YSYEKL. Trimming took 4 bases from V and 2 from J; bases not matched to a gene: 3. The CDR3 has 14 residues. CDR3 loop: CASSPGQVQETQYF. The CDR3 bases are TGCGCCAGCAGCCCGGGACAGGTACAAGAGACCCAGTACTTC.

The chain couples TRBV7-2 to TRBJ2-7, with D possibly TRBD2 on 6 matching bases. The CDR3 loop spans 13 amino acids. Per the germline V gene, CDR1 is SGHTA and CDR2 is FQGNSA. V lost 4 bases and J lost 5, with 12 bases in between. In DNA, the CDR3 is TGTGCCAGCAGCTGGAGGGTTATCGACGAGCAGTACTTC. As protein: CASSWRVIDEQYF.

The chain links TRBV5-5 to TRBJ2-7; 8 nucleotides align to TRBD1. V lost 2 bases and J lost 3; bases outside the gene matches: 7. CDR1 SGHKS and CDR2 YYEKEE come from the germline V gene (reference sequence). This CDR3 spans 15 amino acids. The CDR3 is CASSLSGTGLYEQYF. CDR3 coding DNA: TGTGCCAGCAGCTTATCCGGGACAGGCCTCTACGAGCAGTACTTC.

By share of the sample, this clone is medium-sized. The chain is built from TRBV27 and TRBJ1-5; D is possibly TRBD1 (5 bases). Germline CDR1 reads MNHEY; CDR2 reads SMNVEV (reference sequence). The CDR3 covers 15 residues. V shed 3 bases and J shed 0 bases, with 9 bases lying between them. The CDR3 nucleotides are TGTGCCAGCAGTTTGGCAGGGTATAGCAATCAGCCCCAGCATTTT. Residues: CASSLAGYSNQPQHF.

V gene TRBV5-5 combines with J gene TRBJ2-1; 10 positions match TRBD1. V trimming: 5 bases; J trimming: 7 bases; junction bases outside the gene matches: 12. The CDR3 length is 16 residues. Germline V lookup: CDR1 SGHKS, CDR2 YYEKEE (reference sequence). The CDR3 bases are TGTGCCAGCAGTTCCCTAGGACAGGGGGTAACGAATGAGCAGTTCTTC. This gives the protein CASSSLGQGVTNEQFF.

This chain links TRBV11-2 with TRBJ1-4, with D possibly being TRBD1 (5 bases). The CDR3 is 16 amino acids. The V gene lost 1 base and the J gene lost 4 bases, with 13 bases spanning the gap. Germline CDR1 SGHAT, CDR2 FQNNGV. The DNA for the CDR3 is TGTGCCAGCAGCTTAGTATCCGGGGGAATTAATGAAAAACTGTTTTTT. It translates to CASSLVSGGINEKLFF. Variable domain in full (rest from reference TRBV11-2 and TRBJ1-4): EAGVAQSPRYKIIEKRQSVAFWCNPISGHATLYWYQQILGQGPKLLIQFQNNGVVDDSQLPKDRFSAERLKGVDSTLKIQPAKLEDSAVYLCASSLVSGGINEKLFFGSGTQLSVL.

The genes are TRBV6-5 and TRBJ2-5; maybe TRBD2 (6 bases). The CDR3 extends over 15 amino acids. The germline V gene encodes CDR1 MNHEY and CDR2 SVGAGI. V gave up 9 bases and J gave up 0 bases, with 17 bases separating them. In nucleotides, the CDR3 is TGTGCCAGTCGTACCGGGACTTTGTACCAAGAGACCCAGTACTTC. It translates to CASRTGTLYQETQYF.

This chain connects TRBV2 to TRBJ2-1; a possible D gene is TRBD2 (5 bases). Per the germline V gene, CDR1 is SNHLY and CDR2 is FYNNEI. V lost 8 bases, J lost 2 bases, and 13 bases lay in between. This CDR3 is built from 14 residues. The CDR3 sequence is CASEAIATYNEQFF. The CDR3 DNA follows: TGTGCCAGCGAAGCGATAGCGACCTACAATGAGCAGTTCTTC.

The sample holds one count of this clone. V usage is TRBV2 and J usage is TRBJ2-4, with a weak D call TRBD1 (6 bases). This CDR3 spans 12 amino acids. The germline V and J ends were trimmed by 7 bases and 5 bases, with 9 bases remaining between them. Per germline, CDR1 SNHLY and CDR2 FYNNEI. CDR3 protein: CASTYRENIQYF. CDR3 DNA: TGTGCCAGCACCTACAGGGAAAACATTCAGTACTTC.

V usage is TRBV9 and J usage is TRBJ1-1; TRBD1 is a possible D gene (6 bases). The CDR3 is made up of 15 amino acids. Trimming removed 0 bases at V and 0 bases at J, with 9 bases between. In germline, CDR1 is SGDLS, CDR2 YYNGEE. In DNA, the CDR3 is TGTGCCAGCAGCGTAGTTGGGGGCATGAACACTGAAGCTTTCTTT. Protein: CASSVVGGMNTEAFF.

The chain joins TRBV18 to TRBJ2-1; D is possibly TRBD2 (5 bases). Germline lookup yields CDR1 KGHSH and CDR2 LQKENI. The CDR3 spans 14 residues. The V end lost 3 bases, the J end lost 4 bases, and 10 bases lay between the germline ends. The CDR3 region is CASSPGSGYNEQFF. The CDR3, as DNA: TGTGCCAGCTCACCCGGATCGGGGTACAATGAGCAGTTCTTC. Filled out from reference TRBV18 and TRBJ2-1, the complete variable domain reads NAGVMQNPRHLVRRRGQEARLRCSPMKGHSHVYWYRQLPEEGLKFMVYLQKENIIDESGMPKERFSAEFPKEGPSILRIQQVVRGDSAAYFCASSPGSGYNEQFFGPGTRLTVL.

The chain combines TRBV28 with TRBJ2-4; TRBD1 aligns across 7 bases. The V segment lost 4 bases and the J segment 0 bases; nucleotides outside the gene matches: 15. Germline-derived CDR1 and CDR2 are MDHEN and SYDVKM. This CDR3 has 19 residues. CDR3 residues: CASSSSFYGTALAKNIQYF. CDR3 DNA sequence: TGTGCCAGCAGTTCCTCCTTCTACGGGACAGCTCTAGCCAAAAACATTCAGTACTTC.

The rearrangement uses TRBV7-8 and TRBJ1-5; D not resolved. CDR3 length: 15 residues. The V gene lost 4 bases and the J gene lost 0 bases, with 10 bases spanning the gap. Germline assignment: CDR1 SGHVS and CDR2 FQNEAQ. CDR3 region: CASSSFEGSNQPQHF. The CDR3 nucleotides read TGTGCCAGCAGCTCCTTCGAGGGTAGCAATCAGCCCCAGCATTTT.

The chain carries TRBV19 and TRBJ2-6; the D gene is possibly TRBD2 (6 bases). The germline V and J ends were trimmed by 3 bases and 3 bases, with 15 bases remaining between them. CDR3 size: 17 residues. CDR1 LNHDA and CDR2 SQIVND come from the germline V gene (reference sequence). CDR3 sequence reads: CASSILGGGVGANVLTF. CDR3 sequence (DNA): TGTGCCAGTAGTATTTTAGGAGGAGGGGTTGGGGCCAACGTCCTGACTTTC.

The chain carries TRBV2 and TRBJ2-3; no definite D call. Per the germline V gene, CDR1 is SNHLY and CDR2 is FYNNEI. Deletions cut 5 bases from V and 4 bases from J, with 13 bases between. The CDR3 spans 14 residues. CDR3 region: CASSMTLASDTQYF. DNA of the CDR3: TGTGCCAGCAGTATGACTCTTGCCTCAGATACGCAGTATTTT.

This clone appeared a single time. The CDR3 protein is CASSPLYNSPLHF. CDR3 sequence (DNA): TGTGCCAGTAGTCCGCTATATAATTCACCCCTCCACTTT. The chain has TRBV19 and TRBJ1-6, with no clear D. CDR3 length: 13 amino acids. Per the germline V gene, CDR1 is LNHDA and CDR2 is SQIVND (reference sequence). V dropped 5 bases and J dropped 4 bases, with 6 bases sitting between them.

This clone is a singleton in its sample. The chain joins TRBV27 to TRBJ1-6, with 8 bases lining up with TRBD1. Germline lookup yields CDR1 MNHEY and CDR2 SMNVEV (reference sequence). This CDR3 region has 16 residues. V shed 5 bases and J 7 bases; nucleotides not matched to a gene: 10. DNA for the CDR3: TGTGCCAGCAGTCCGCTGGGACAGGAGATAAATTCACCCCTCCACTTT. Its translation is CASSPLGQEINSPLHF.

The rearrangement joins TRBV7-9 to TRBJ2-1; 7 bases fit TRBD2. Germline V gene sequence: CDR1 SEHNR, CDR2 FQNEAQ (reference sequence). The ends lost 5 bases at V and 10 bases at J; junction bases unmatched: 14. CDR3 size: 15 residues. The CDR3 reads CASSPRWGGEGEQFF. The CDR3 nucleotides are TGTGCCAGCAGCCCCCGGTGGGGCGGGGAGGGGGAGCAGTTCTTC.

The chain uses TRBV10-3 and TRBJ2-3, with 10 bases matching TRBD1. Germline CDR1 ENHRY, CDR2 SYGVKD. Trimming took 10 bases from V and 3 from J; bases not matched to a gene: 7. The CDR3 loop spans 14 amino acids. The CDR3: CATTGQGMTDTQYF. DNA for the CDR3: TGTGCCACTACGGGACAGGGGATGACAGATACGCAGTATTTT.

This chain joins TRBV19 and TRBJ1-5, with D possibly being TRBD1 (6 bases). The V gene lost 5 bases and the J gene lost 7 bases, with 15 bases spanning the gap. The CDR3 loop spans 14 amino acids. Germline CDR1 reads LNHDA; CDR2 reads SQIVND (reference sequence). Here the CDR3 DNA reads TGTGCCAGTAGTTTTTCAGGGGATGGACAGCCCCAGCATTTT. Residues: CASSFSGDGQPQHF.